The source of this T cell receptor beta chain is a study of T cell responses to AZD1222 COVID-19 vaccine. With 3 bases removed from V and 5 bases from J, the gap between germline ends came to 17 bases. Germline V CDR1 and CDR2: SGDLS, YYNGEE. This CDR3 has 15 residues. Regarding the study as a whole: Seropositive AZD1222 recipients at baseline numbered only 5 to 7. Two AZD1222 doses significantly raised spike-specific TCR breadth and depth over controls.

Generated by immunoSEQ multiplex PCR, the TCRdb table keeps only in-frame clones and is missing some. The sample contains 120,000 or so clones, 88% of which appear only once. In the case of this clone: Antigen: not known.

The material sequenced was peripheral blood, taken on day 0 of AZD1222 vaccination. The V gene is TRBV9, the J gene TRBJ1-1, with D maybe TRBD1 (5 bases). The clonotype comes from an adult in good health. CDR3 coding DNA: TGTGCCAGCAGCGCGAGGGGAGGGGTGGGGACTGAAGCTTTCTTT. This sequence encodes CASSARGGVGTEAFF.